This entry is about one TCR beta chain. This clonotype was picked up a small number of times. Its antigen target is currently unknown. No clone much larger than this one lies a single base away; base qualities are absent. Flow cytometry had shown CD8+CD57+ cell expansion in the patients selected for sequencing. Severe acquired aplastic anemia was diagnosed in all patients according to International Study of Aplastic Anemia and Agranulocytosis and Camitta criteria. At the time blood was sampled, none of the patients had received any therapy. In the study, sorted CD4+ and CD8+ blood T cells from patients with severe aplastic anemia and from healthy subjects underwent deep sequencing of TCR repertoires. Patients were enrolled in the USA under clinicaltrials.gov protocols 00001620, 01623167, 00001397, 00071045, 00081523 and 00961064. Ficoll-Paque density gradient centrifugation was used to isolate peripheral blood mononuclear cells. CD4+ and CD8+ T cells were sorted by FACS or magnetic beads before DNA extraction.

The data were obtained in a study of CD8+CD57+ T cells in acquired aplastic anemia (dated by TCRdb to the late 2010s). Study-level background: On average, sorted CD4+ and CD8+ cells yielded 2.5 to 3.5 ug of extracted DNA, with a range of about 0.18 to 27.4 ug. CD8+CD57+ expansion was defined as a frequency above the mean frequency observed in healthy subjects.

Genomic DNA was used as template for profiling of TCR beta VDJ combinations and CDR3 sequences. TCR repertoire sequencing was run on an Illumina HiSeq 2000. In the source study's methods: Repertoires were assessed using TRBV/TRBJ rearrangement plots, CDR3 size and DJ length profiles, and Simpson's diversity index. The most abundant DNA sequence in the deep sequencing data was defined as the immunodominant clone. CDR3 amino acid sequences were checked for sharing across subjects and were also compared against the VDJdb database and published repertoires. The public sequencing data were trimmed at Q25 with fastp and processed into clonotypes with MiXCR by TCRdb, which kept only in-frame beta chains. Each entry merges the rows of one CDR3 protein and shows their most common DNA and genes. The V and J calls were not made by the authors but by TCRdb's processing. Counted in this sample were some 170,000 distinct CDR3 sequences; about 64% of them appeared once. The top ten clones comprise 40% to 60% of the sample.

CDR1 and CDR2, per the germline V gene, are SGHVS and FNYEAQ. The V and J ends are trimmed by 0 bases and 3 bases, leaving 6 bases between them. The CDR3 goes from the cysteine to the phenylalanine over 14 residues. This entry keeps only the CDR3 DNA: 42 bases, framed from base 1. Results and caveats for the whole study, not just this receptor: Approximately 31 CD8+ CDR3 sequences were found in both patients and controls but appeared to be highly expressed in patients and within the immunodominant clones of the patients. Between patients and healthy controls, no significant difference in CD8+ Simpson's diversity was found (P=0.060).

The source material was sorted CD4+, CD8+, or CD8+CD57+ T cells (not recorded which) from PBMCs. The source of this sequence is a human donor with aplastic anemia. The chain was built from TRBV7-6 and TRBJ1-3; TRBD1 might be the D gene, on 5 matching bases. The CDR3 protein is CASSLAGVGNTIYF. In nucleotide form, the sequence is TGTGCCAGCAGCTTAGCAGGGGTTGGAAACACCATATATTTT.